The 10 T cell receptor beta chains below were found in one sample sequenced in a study of identifying expanded T cells in peripheral blood. Here immunoSEQ multiplex PCR was the method, and the copy in TCRdb shows in-frame clones only, minus some. The top ten hold about 6% of the sample, which has 90,000 to 100,000 clones, approximately 91% seen once. The specimen was blood. The receptors originated from a person between 18 and 69 years old in good health.

V usage is TRBV27 and J usage is TRBJ1-5, with 7 bases fitting TRBD1. J was trimmed by 0 bases and V by 2 bases; bases with no gene match: 4. CDR3 length: 16 residues. Germline loops: CDR1 MNHEY, CDR2 SMNVEV (reference sequence). The CDR3 coding sequence is TGTGCCAGCAGTTTACAGGGGGGCTATAGCAATCAGCCCCAGCATTTT. Its protein product is CASSLQGGYSNQPQHF.

The rearrangement joins TRBV5-1 to TRBJ2-1; TRBD2 matches 11 bases. Germline V CDR1 and CDR2: SGHRS, YFSETQ. The length of the CDR3 is 14 residues. V shed 1 base and J 7 bases; nucleotides not matched to a gene: 1. For the CDR3, the DNA is TGCGCCAGCAGCTTGACTAGCGGGAGAAATGAGCAGTTCTTC. Its translation: CASSLTSGRNEQFF.

This chain connects TRBV5-1 to TRBJ2-5; D might be TRBD1 or TRBD2, each matching 5 bases. The germline gives CDR1 SGHRS, CDR2 YFSETQ. Trimming stripped 2 bases from V and 4 bases from J, with 12 bases between. The CDR3 has 14 amino acids. The CDR3 nucleotides are TGCGCCAGCAGCTTTAACGGGGCCGGAGAGACCCAGTACTTC. Translating gives CASSFNGAGETQYF.

The CDR3 spells CSVRWDRAYEQYF. CDR3 DNA sequence: TGCAGCGTCAGGTGGGACAGGGCGTACGAGCAGTACTTC. This chain joins TRBV29-1 and TRBJ2-7; TRBD1 aligns across 9 bases. The CDR3 has 13 amino acids. V gave up 6 bases and J gave up 4 bases; unmatched junction bases: 7. Germline V gives CDR1 SQVTM, CDR2 ANQGSEA.

The rearrangement joins TRBV19 to TRBJ2-1; TRBD2 matches at 8 bases. Germline V gene data show CDR1 as LNHDA and CDR2 as SQIVND (reference sequence). This CDR3 spans 17 amino acids. Trimming took 4 bases from V and 0 from J; bases not matched to a gene: 8. CDR3 sequence (DNA): TGTGCCAGTAGTACCCTGGGGAGCGGGAGCTCCTACAATGAGCAGTTCTTC. It is translated as CASSTLGSGSSYNEQFF.

The J gene is TRBJ2-7, the V gene TRBV30; D gene unclear. Germline values: CDR1 GTSNPN, CDR2 SVGIG (reference sequence). The CDR3 runs 11 residues. Trimming shortened V by 0 bases and J by 6 bases, and 6 bases separated the two germline ends. In DNA, the CDR3 is TGTGCCTGGAGTGTACTGGTCGAGCAGTACTTC. Translation gives CAWSVLVEQYF. Supplemented by reference TRBV30 and TRBJ2-7, the full variable domain reads SQTIHQWPATLVQPVGSPLSLECTVEGTSNPNLYWYRQAAGRGLQLLFYSVGIGQISSEVPQNLSASRPQDRQFILSSKKLLLSDSGFYLCAWSVLVEQYFGPGTRLTVT.

The V gene is TRBV7-8, the J gene TRBJ2-3; D tentatively fits TRBD1 or TRBD2 (6 bases each). V dropped 5 bases and J dropped 6 bases, with 12 bases sitting between them. CDR3 length: 13 residues. CDR1 is SGHVS, CDR2 FQNEAQ, per germline. The DNA of the CDR3 is TGTGCCAGCAGCCCCCTAGGGGGGGATACGCAGTATTTT. It yields the protein CASSPLGGDTQYF.

This chain connects TRBV5-1 to TRBJ2-7; the match to TRBD2 covers 7 bases. V shed 5 bases and J 6 bases; nucleotides not matched to a gene: 14. This CDR3 spans 15 amino acids. The V gene's germline CDR1 is SGHRS and CDR2 YFSETQ. In DNA form, the CDR3 reads TGCGCCAGCAGTAATACGGGAGGCCCCCCGATCGAGCAGTACTTC. This codes for CASSNTGGPPIEQYF.

This sequence joins TRBV2 and TRBJ2-5; 8 bases agree with TRBD1. This CDR3 region has 15 residues. Per the germline V gene, CDR1 is SNHLY and CDR2 is FYNNEI. With V trimmed by 6 bases and J by 5 bases, 11 bases remained unmatched. The CDR3 reads CASSRNRGMGETQYF. The CDR3 DNA is TGTGCCAGCAGCCGGAACAGGGGGATGGGGGAGACCCAGTACTTC.

This sequence joins TRBV29-1 and TRBJ1-1; a weak D match, TRBD1 (5 bases). Germline V CDR1 and CDR2: SQVTM, ANQGSEA. CDR3 length equals 14 residues. Trimming shortened V by 4 bases and J by 3 bases, and 15 bases separated the two germline ends. The CDR3 DNA sequence: TGCAGCGTTGTTACGCAGTTAGGGGACACTGAAGCTTTCTTT. As protein: CSVVTQLGDTEAFF.